This entry lists 6 T cell receptor beta chains sequenced from one sample in a study of shared clonotypes between healthy human individuals. The table came from immunoSEQ multiplex PCR; TCRdb's copy has only in-frame clones and leaves some out. The sample records under 1,100,000 clones, 65% to 80% being singletons. The sample taken for sequencing was memory CD4+ T cells sorted from blood. Subset meaning: CD45RA-negative fraction. The receptors come from a man between 18 and 29 years old in good health.

This clone was recorded a few times. The chain joins TRBV6-5 to TRBJ1-1; 10 positions match TRBD1. Germline V lookup: CDR1 MNHEY, CDR2 SVGAGI. CDR3 size: 14 residues. The V and J ends lost 5 bases and 7 bases, in that order; junction bases with no gene match: 7. In DNA form, the CDR3 reads TGTGCCAGCAGTCTCCGACAGGGGGCTTTTGAAGCTTTCTTT. Translating gives CASSLRQGAFEAFF.

The chain employs TRBV28 and TRBJ1-5; no firm D call. The V end was cut by 6 bases, the J end by 4 bases, with 10 bases between. Germline loops: CDR1 MDHEN, CDR2 SYDVKM. The CDR3 is made up of 13 amino acids. This chain's CDR3 is CASSPRWNQPQHF. As DNA, the CDR3 is TGTGCCAGCAGCCCTAGATGGAATCAGCCCCAGCATTTT.

This clone was detected only a few times. V gene TRBV7-2 combines with J gene TRBJ2-3, with D possibly being TRBD2 (5 bases). The germline V gene has CDR1 SGHTA and CDR2 FQGNSA. The CDR3 contains 14 residues. Trimming took off 5 bases at V and 1 base at J, with 10 bases between the two ends. In nucleotides, the CDR3 is TGTGCCAGCAGCCGAGGGTTTGGCACAGATACGCAGTATTTT. Protein product: CASSRGFGTDTQYF.

The CDR3 nucleotides are TGTGCCAGCAGGGGACAGGGAGACACCGGGGAGCTGTTTTTT. Amino acids: CASRGQGDTGELFF. This chain links TRBV25-1 with TRBJ2-2; 9 nucleotides match TRBD1. The V segment lost 6 bases and the J segment 3 bases; nucleotides outside the gene matches: 2. Germline loops: CDR1 MGHDK, CDR2 SYGVNS. This CDR3 contains 14 residues.

This rearrangement joins TRBV11-2 to TRBJ2-1; 14 bases map to TRBD2. Losses at the gene ends were 4 bases for V and 0 bases for J; bases not matched to a gene: 2. This CDR3 is built from 17 residues. Germline values: CDR1 SGHAT, CDR2 FQNNGV. Here the CDR3 reads CASSSGLAGGSYNEQFF. Here the CDR3 DNA reads TGTGCCAGCAGCTCAGGACTAGCGGGGGGCTCCTACAATGAGCAGTTCTTC.

The chain recombines TRBV7-8 with TRBJ1-1; weak D call: TRBD1 (5 bases). The CDR3 extends over 13 amino acids. The V gene's germline CDR1 is SGHVS and CDR2 FQNEAQ. Trimming removed 5 bases at V and 6 bases at J, with 13 bases between. The DNA for the CDR3 is TGTGCCAGCAGCGGGAGATGGGGGGCTGAAGCTTTCTTT. Amino acids: CASSGRWGAEAFF.